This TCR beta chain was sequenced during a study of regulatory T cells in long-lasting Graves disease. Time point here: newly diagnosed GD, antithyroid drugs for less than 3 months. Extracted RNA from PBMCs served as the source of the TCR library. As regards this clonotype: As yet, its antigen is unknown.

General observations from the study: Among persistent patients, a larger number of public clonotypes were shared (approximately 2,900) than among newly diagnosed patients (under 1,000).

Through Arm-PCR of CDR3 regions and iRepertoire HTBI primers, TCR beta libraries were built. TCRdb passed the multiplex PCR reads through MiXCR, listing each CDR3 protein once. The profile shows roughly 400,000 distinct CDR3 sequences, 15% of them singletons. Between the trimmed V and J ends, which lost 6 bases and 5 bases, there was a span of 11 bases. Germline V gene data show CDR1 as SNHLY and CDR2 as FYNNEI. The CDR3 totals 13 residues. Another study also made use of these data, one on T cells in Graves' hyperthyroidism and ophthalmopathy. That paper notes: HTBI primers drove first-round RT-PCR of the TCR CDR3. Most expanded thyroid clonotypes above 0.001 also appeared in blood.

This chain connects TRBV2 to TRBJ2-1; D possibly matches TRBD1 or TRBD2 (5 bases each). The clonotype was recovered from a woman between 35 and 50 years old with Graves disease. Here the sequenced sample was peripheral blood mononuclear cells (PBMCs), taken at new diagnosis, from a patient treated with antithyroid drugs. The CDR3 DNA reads TGTGCCAGCAGGAGGGACCCAGACAATGAGCAGTTCTTC. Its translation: CASRRDPDNEQFF.